This T cell receptor beta chain was captured by sequencing in a study of cytomegalovirus exposure and HLA in healthy donors. This clone was detected only a few times. The antigen remains undetermined. Study-wide points: Productive status was seen about 90% or about 30% of the time for most TCR beta V segments in an earlier analysis.

When sampled, the donors appeared nominally healthy, though they likely had unrecorded immune exposures. Primers included in the PCR were 60 Vbeta and 13 Jbeta primers. Here immunoSEQ multiplex PCR was the method, and the copy in TCRdb shows in-frame clones only, minus some. Of fewer than 150,000 clones in the sample, over 15% were seen once. The TCR comes from a woman aged 18-29 years in good health and CMV-seronegative. The sample consisted of PBMCs.

DNA of the CDR3: TGTGCCAGCAGTGAAGCGACCAGCGGGGTCTACAATGAGCAGTTCTTC. Residues: CASSEATSGVYNEQFF. The gene calls are TRBV6-1 and TRBJ2-1, with 7 nucleotides matching TRBD2. CDR3 length equals 16 residues. The V segment lost 0 bases and the J segment 3 bases; nucleotides outside the gene matches: 5. Germline V CDR1 and CDR2: MNHNS, SASEGT.